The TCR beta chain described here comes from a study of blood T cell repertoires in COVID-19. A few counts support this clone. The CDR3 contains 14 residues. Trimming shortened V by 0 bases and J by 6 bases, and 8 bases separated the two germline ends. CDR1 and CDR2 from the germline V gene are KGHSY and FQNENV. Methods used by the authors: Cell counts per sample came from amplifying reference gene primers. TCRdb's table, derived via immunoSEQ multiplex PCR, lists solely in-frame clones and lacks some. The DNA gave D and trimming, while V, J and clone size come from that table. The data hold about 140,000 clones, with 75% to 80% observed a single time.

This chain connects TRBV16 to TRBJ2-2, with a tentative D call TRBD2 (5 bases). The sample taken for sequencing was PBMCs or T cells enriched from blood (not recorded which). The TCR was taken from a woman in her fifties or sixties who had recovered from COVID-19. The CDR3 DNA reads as TGTGCCAGCAGCCAATCATCGGGGTCCGGGGAGCTGTTTTTT. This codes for CASSQSSGSGELFF.